Listed below are T cell receptor beta chains from one sample, sequenced in a study of blood T cell repertoires in COVID-19. Here immunoSEQ multiplex PCR was the method, and the copy in TCRdb shows in-frame clones only, minus some. The profile shows 100,000 to 150,000 clones, roughly 88% of them singletons. Input material: peripheral blood. The source is a human donor in a cohort sampled during active COVID-19. Both conserved end residues are part of each CDR3. The D gene is left open where the match is weak. Clone size is not always given. Where it is, it says once, few, many or a class for expanded clones.

clone size	CDR3 length	J gene	D gene	V gene	CDR3 DNA	CDR3 protein
.	15	TRBJ2-7	.	TRBV7-6	TGTGCCAGCAGCTTAGACCTCGGTGAAACCTACGAGCAGTACTTC	CASSLDLGETYEQYF
few	12	TRBJ1-1	.	TRBV12-3/TRBV12-4	TGTGCCAGCAGTTGGGGGGGCACTGAAGCTTTCTTT	CASSWGGTEAFF
.	15	TRBJ1-1	TRBD1	TRBV10-1	TGCGCCAGCAGTGAGACCGACAGGGTGGGCACTGAAGCTTTCTTT	CASSETDRVGTEAFF
.	15	TRBJ2-1	TRBD2	TRBV28	TGTGCCAGCAGCTGGGCGGGAGCATCCTACAATGAGCAGTTCTTC	CASSWAGASYNEQFF
.	15	TRBJ2-2	.	TRBV15	TGTGCCACCAGCAGAGGTGGCGGGGACACCGGGGAGCTGTTTTTT	CATSRGGGDTGELFF
.	15	TRBJ1-6	TRBD1	TRBV5-5	TGTGCCAGCAGCCCGGGACAGAGCTATAATTCACCCCTCCACTTT	CASSPGQSYNSPLHF
.	15	TRBJ1-2	TRBD1	TRBV3-1/TRBV3-2	TGTGCCAGCAGCCGCCCGGGAACAGGGGGCGTCGGCTACACCTTC	CASSRPGTGGVGYTF
few	14	TRBJ2-7	TRBD2	TRBV6-6	TGTGCCAGCACTCGCGGGAGTGAGTCCTACGAGCAGTACTTC	CASTRGSESYEQYF
.	14	TRBJ2-3	.	TRBV5-5	TGTGCCAGCAGCTCTCAGGGGAGCACAGATACGCAGTATTTT	CASSSQGSTDTQYF
.	14	TRBJ2-1	TRBD1	TRBV10-2	TGCGCCAGCAGCCCGGTAGACAGGGGCTATGGGGGGTTCTTC	CASSPVDRGYGGFF
.	14	TRBJ1-1	.	TRBV15	TGTGCCACCAGCAGGGGAGGGGGGAACACTGAAGCTTTCTTT	CATSRGGGNTEAFF
.	14	TRBJ1-2	.	TRBV6-5	TGTGCCAGCCTAGCACGGAGTTTGAGGGATGGCTACACCTTC	CASLARSLRDGYTF
.	14	TRBJ1-4	TRBD1	TRBV13	TGTGCCAGCAGCCTCCGACAGGGTGGGGAAAAACTGTTTTTT	CASSLRQGGEKLFF
.	15	TRBJ1-1	TRBD1	TRBV5-1	TGCGCCAGCAGCTTACAGGGGGGTCGCAACACTGAAGCTTTCTTT	CASSLQGGRNTEAFF
.	16	TRBJ2-3	.	TRBV18	TGTGCCAGCTCACCACCTGAGACAGCGAGAGCGGATACGCAGTATTTT	CASSPPETARADTQYF
.	15	TRBJ2-1	TRBD2	TRBV6-2/TRBV6-3	TGTGCCAGCAGTCGGGCTAGCGGGAGTTTATATGAGCAGTTCTTC	CASSRASGSLYEQFF
.	16	TRBJ1-1	.	TRBV5-8	TGTGCCAGCAGCTCATTCAGGGGAGCGATGAACACTGAAGCTTTCTTT	CASSSFRGAMNTEAFF
.	19	TRBJ2-3	TRBD2	TRBV3-1/TRBV3-2	TGTGCCAGCAGCCAATTCGTGCCTAGCGGGAGTTTAGGCACAGATACGCAGTATTTT	CASSQFVPSGSLGTDTQYF
.	17	TRBJ2-2	TRBD2	TRBV9	TGTGCCAGTACGGGCGTAGCGGGAGCTACGAACACCGGGGAGCTGTTTTTT	CASTGVAGATNTGELFF
.	16	TRBJ2-2	TRBD1	TRBV4-1	TGCGCCAGCAGCCCGAGGACAGGGGCGAACACCGGGGAGCTGTTTTTT	CASSPRTGANTGELFF
few	14	TRBJ2-2	.	TRBV5-1	TGCGCCAGCAGCCCGATCCCGGACAGAGGGGAGCTGTTTTTT	CASSPIPDRGELFF
.	15	TRBJ2-3	.	TRBV30	TGTGCCTGCCCCGGGCGGGGAAGTGGCACAGATACGCAGTATTTT	CACPGRGSGTDTQYF
once	13	TRBJ2-3	.	TRBV6-2/TRBV6-3	TGTGCCAGCAGTTACTCTGCAGGGGTGGCGTTGGGTTTT	CASSYSAGVALGF
.	18	TRBJ2-7	TRBD2	TRBV7-9	TGTGCCAGTGGGAGAGCGGGAGGGGTTTTTACAAGCTCCTACGAGCAGTACTTC	CASGRAGGVFTSSYEQYF
.	16	TRBJ1-2	.	TRBV13	TGTGCCAGCAGCTTAGGCCTCGCGGGGGGTAACTATGGCTACACCTTC	CASSLGLAGGNYGYTF
.	16	TRBJ2-1	.	TRBV5-1	TGCGCCAGCAGCCCCGGAGGGGGGGGACTTTACAATGAGCAGTTCTTC	CASSPGGGGLYNEQFF